A selection of T cell receptor beta chains follows, all from one sample in a study of blood T cell repertoires in COVID-19. Here immunoSEQ multiplex PCR was the method, and the copy in TCRdb shows in-frame clones only, minus some. The sample has 150,000 to 200,000 clones; less than 90% are singletons. Sequenced sample: peripheral blood. Receptors were obtained from a man in his 70s with active or convalescent COVID-19. CDR3s include the opening cysteine and the closing phenylalanine or tryptophan. Each record gives: V gene, J gene, D gene, clone size, CDR3 protein, CDR3 DNA. The D gene is left open where the match is weak. Clone size is not always given. Where it is, it says once, few, many or a class for expanded clones.

TRBV11-3	TRBJ2-1	TRBD1	NA	CASSLGTGSRDNEQFF	TGTGCCAGCAGCTTAGGGACAGGGAGTAGGGACAATGAGCAGTTCTTC
TRBV4-1	TRBJ1-4	TRBD1	once	CASSQDPGTGEGSNEKLFF	TGCGCCAGCAGCCAAGACCCCGGGACAGGAGAGGGGAGTAATGAAAAACTGTTTTTT
TRBV15	TRBJ1-2	TRBD1	NA	CATSRAPTGGENGYTF	TGTGCCACCAGCAGAGCCCCGACAGGGGGCGAGAATGGCTACACCTTC
TRBV2	TRBJ2-1	NA	NA	CASSDQGVEQFF	TGTGCCAGCAGTGACCAAGGAGTGGAGCAGTTCTTC
TRBV19	TRBJ1-2	TRBD1	NA	CASSIDWQGAYGYTF	TGTGCCAGTAGTATAGATTGGCAGGGGGCCTATGGCTACACCTTC
TRBV2	TRBJ1-6	NA	NA	CASSEGAPSPLHF	TGTGCCAGCAGTGAAGGAGCGCCTTCACCCCTCCACTTT
TRBV21-1	TRBJ1-2	NA	NA	CASSKALLFRGTGYTF	TGTGCCAGCAGCAAGGCTCTGCTTTTCCGGGGTACGGGCTACACCTTC
TRBV5-1	TRBJ2-7	NA	NA	CASSTSGRSYEQYF	TGCGCCAGCAGCACTTCGGGTCGCTCCTACGAGCAGTACTTC
TRBV10-3	TRBJ2-1	NA	NA	CAIRTQGGSYNEQFF	TGTGCCATCAGGACTCAGGGTGGTTCCTACAATGAGCAGTTCTTC
TRBV6-1	TRBJ1-3	TRBD1	few	CASSEALRGQGKSGNTIYF	TGTGCCAGCAGTGAGGCACTAAGAGGACAGGGAAAGTCTGGAAACACCATATATTTT
TRBV7-8	TRBJ2-7	TRBD2	NA	CASSLATGGRGGEQYF	TGTGCCAGCAGCTTAGCGACTGGCGGGAGAGGAGGGGAGCAGTACTTC
TRBV3-1/TRBV3-2	TRBJ2-5	NA	NA	CASSSRVPRGQETQYF	TGTGCCAGCAGCTCCCGGGTCCCTAGGGGGCAAGAGACCCAGTACTTC
TRBV15	TRBJ1-2	TRBD1	NA	CATSRDGTGITGYTF	TGTGCCACCAGCAGAGATGGGACAGGTATTACTGGCTACACCTTC